This TCR beta chain appears in the sequencing data of a study of T cell responses to AZD1222 COVID-19 vaccine. As for this clone: The antigen is undetermined. Other DNA sequences in the same sample also yield this CDR3.

The length of the CDR3 is 15 residues. CDR1 is MGHRA, CDR2 YSYEKL, per germline. The germline V and J ends were trimmed by 3 bases and 0 bases, with 9 bases remaining between them. Data came from immunoSEQ multiplex PCR; TCRdb stores just in-frame clones and leaves some out. The repertoire holds tens of thousands of clones, with around 81% as singletons. General observations from the study: Donors were mostly white British, more females; clonal diversity possibly underestimated.

The specimen was peripheral blood, collected 28 days after the second AZD1222 dose. The source is an adult who received the AZD1222 COVID-19 vaccine. The rearrangement uses TRBV4-1 and TRBJ1-3; the D gene is possibly TRBD1 (6 bases). The CDR3: CASSHNRVSGNTIYF. The DNA of the CDR3 is TGCGCCAGCAGCCATAACAGGGTCTCTGGAAACACCATATATTTT.